These T cell receptor beta chains were read from a single sample in a study of blood T cell repertoires in COVID-19. The data were produced by immunoSEQ multiplex PCR, yet TCRdb's version contains in-frame clones alone and is incomplete. This sample carries about 250,000 clones, over 75% of them seen once, and the ten largest clones take about 1%. Material: peripheral blood. The receptors were sampled from a human donor with COVID-19, enrolled during active disease. The donor label of this sample is uncertain. The CDR3 runs from the conserved cysteine through the conserved F or W. The order of the fields is J gene, V gene, CDR3 protein.

TRBJ1-2 | TRBV28 | CASSSYRGPRYGYTF
TRBJ1-5 | TRBV19 | CASSTDRGDYSNQPQHF
TRBJ1-2 | TRBV25-1 | CASSDHHGYTF
TRBJ2-2 | TRBV21-1 | CASSKAHLRGTYTGELFF
TRBJ2-2 | TRBV7-2 | CASSLSGYDTGELFF
TRBJ1-2 | TRBV7-3 | CASSPTGDSGYTF
TRBJ1-6 | TRBV5-1 | CASSYLPGGVNSPLHF
TRBJ1-5 | TRBV19 | CASSSFVQPQHF
TRBJ2-2 | TRBV7-9 | CASGRGGTDTGELFF
TRBJ2-3 | TRBV15 | CATSREGPPAHGTQYF
TRBJ2-1 | TRBV6-1 | CASSEVGTGNEQFF
TRBJ1-1 | TRBV7-2 | CASSLYLRGGGGEAFF
TRBJ1-5 | TRBV18 | CASSPTDSNQPQHF
TRBJ2-7 | TRBV2 | CASRDRSYEQYF
TRBJ2-7 | TRBV4-2 | CASSQDQGRELSYEQYF
TRBJ2-4 | TRBV9 | CASSPTSGHGNIQYF
TRBJ1-1 | TRBV11-3 | CASSYYRDTEAFF
TRBJ2-6 | TRBV7-9 | CASSSQPGQGATGANVLTF
TRBJ2-3 | TRBV18 | CASSTDIWGAQYF
TRBJ1-2 | TRBV7-6 | CASSLAYSPLYAYGYTF
TRBJ1-6 | TRBV9 | CASSVRAGNNSPLHF
TRBJ1-2 | TRBV7-9 | CASSLAGQGARDGYTF
TRBJ1-5 | TRBV19 | CASRTPKRGGGNQPQHF
TRBJ1-1 | TRBV27 | CATQGGVGTEAFF
TRBJ1-2 | TRBV20-1 | CSADYGYGYTF
TRBJ1-2 | TRBV24-1 | CATSSDANYGYTF
TRBJ1-6 | TRBV6-5 | CASALQGPNNSPLHF
TRBJ1-2 | TRBV19 | CASSIGGRAVGYTF
TRBJ2-7 | TRBV10-1 | CATLAREQYF
TRBJ2-3 | TRBV24-1 | CATSDSAQGHDTDTQYF
TRBJ1-2 | TRBV6-5 | CASRIQDGANYGYTF
TRBJ1-6 | TRBV6-5 | CASRTDRGYSSPLHF
TRBJ2-1 | TRBV7-8 | CASSFSGSSPGHNEQFF
TRBJ2-2 | TRBV7-2 | CASSLVGTGATGELFF
TRBJ1-2 | TRBV12-3/TRBV12-4 | CASRDRTGHGYTF
TRBJ1-1 | TRBV18 | CASLLGADTEAFF
TRBJ2-6 | TRBV30 | CAWTGDPGANVLTF
TRBJ1-2 | TRBV5-6 | CASSPPTGNDYGYTF
TRBJ2-1 | TRBV4-2 | CASSQDRGDTQFF
TRBJ1-2 | TRBV19 | CASSIAMTGYGYTF
TRBJ1-4 | TRBV5-1 | CASSLRRLGATNEKLFF
TRBJ2-5 | TRBV3-1/TRBV3-2 | CASSQEERTSLQETQYF
TRBJ2-1 | TRBV28 | CASSPRDEQFF
TRBJ1-4 | TRBV5-1 | CASSLSGGYEKLFF
TRBJ2-2 | TRBV9 | CASSVQGQTGELFF
TRBJ2-2 | TRBV10-3 | CAIRVTGEGTGELFF
TRBJ1-1 | TRBV19 | CASRTDSLNTEAFF
TRBJ1-5 | TRBV6-6 | CASSYSEDPQHF
TRBJ2-7 | TRBV6-2/TRBV6-3 | CASSGGLAVPQGEQYF
TRBJ2-5 | TRBV7-3 | CASSLIGGTQYF
TRBJ1-3 | TRBV7-3 | CASSRQGVDSGNTIYF
TRBJ1-1 | TRBV30 | CAWSKAGGNGEAFF
TRBJ2-1 | TRBV7-8 | CASSYSGNRNEQFF
TRBJ1-1 | TRBV10-3 | CAISESVGGKDTEAFF
TRBJ2-1 | TRBV9 | CASSVESRGTNEQFF
TRBJ1-1 | TRBV6-5 | CASSSGQLNTEAFF